These 14 T cell receptor beta chains share one sample of origin, sequenced in a study of low-dose radiotherapy and immunotherapy resistance in tumors. The time point: after trial treatment. As for treatment: LDRT plus nivolumab, ipilimumab, low-dose cyclophosphamide and aspirin (RACIN trial). With TRAV- and TRBV-specific primers, first-strand cDNA was made, covering the alpha and beta chains. The authors ran roughly 20 PCR cycles to amplify TCRs with a constant-region primer and V-primer adapter. A single record per CDR3 protein comes from TCRdb applying MiXCR to the reads. Among about 84,000 distinct CDR3 sequences listed, less than 20% were seen once. Sample: PBMCs, taken after low-dose radiotherapy plus immunotherapy. The receptor source for this set is a male donor with prostate cancer.

Worth noting for this clonotype: One base separates it from a far larger clone, so it is likely a read error. The chain joins TRBV5-6 to TRBJ2-5; 8 nucleotides agree with TRBD2. The CDR3 has 14 residues. Germline V CDR1 and CDR2: SGHDT, YYEEEE. Trimming cost V 7 bases and J 11 bases; bases outside gene matches: 16. For the CDR3, the DNA is TGTGCCAGCGGGAAAACTAGCGGCAACAATGAGCAGTACTTC. This sequence encodes CASGKTSGNNEQYF.

The chain is built from TRBV5-1 and TRBJ2-1; 9 nucleotides match TRBD1. Trimming cost V 4 bases and J 0 bases; bases outside gene matches: 8. The germline V gene encodes CDR1 SGHRS and CDR2 YFSETQ. This CDR3 has 17 residues. The CDR3 here is CASSASGQGGSYNEQFF. The CDR3 DNA follows: TGCGCCAGCAGCGCCTCGGGACAGGGAGGCTCCTACAATGAGCAGTTCTTC.

By share of the sample, this clonotype is medium-sized. The genes are TRBV28 and TRBJ2-7, with 7 bases lining up with TRBD1. With 6 bases clipped from V and 3 bases from J, the junction kept 11 bases outside the gene matches. The CDR3 covers 15 residues. Germline CDR1 is MDHEN and CDR2 is SYDVKM. The CDR3 region has the DNA TGTGCCAGCAGCACAGGGGTAACGGGTTTCTACGAGCAGTACTTC. Protein sequence: CASSTGVTGFYEQYF. Filled out from reference TRBV28 and TRBJ2-7, the complete variable domain reads DVKVTQSSRYLVKRTGEKVFLECVQDMDHENMFWYRQDPGLGLRLIYFSYDVKMKEKGDIPEGYSVSREKKERFSLILESASTNQTSMYLCASSTGVTGFYEQYFGPGTRLTVT.

This clonotype was counted ten times or more. The rearrangement links TRBV29-1 to TRBJ1-5; weak D call: TRBD1 (6 bases). The CDR3 spans 14 residues. V was pared by 6 bases and J by 5 bases, with 17 bases between. Germline V gene lookup returns CDR1 SQVTM and CDR2 ANQGSEA. The CDR3 DNA is TGCAGCGTATTACTCCAGGGGCAAGATCAGCCCCAGCATTTT. Translating it yields CSVLLQGQDQPQHF.

The chain combines TRBV28 with TRBJ2-2; weak D call: TRBD2 (5 bases). V lost 11 bases and J lost 2, with 12 bases in between. Germline V lookup: CDR1 MDHEN, CDR2 SYDVKM. This CDR3 spans 13 amino acids. This CDR3 is CASEGRNTGELFF. The CDR3 nucleotides are TGTGCCTCTGAGGGCAGAAACACCGGGGAGCTGTTTTTT.

This clonotype came up many times. The rearrangement joins TRBV3-1 to TRBJ2-5, with D maybe TRBD2 (6 bases). V lost 0 bases, J lost 1 base, and 9 bases lay in between. Per germline, CDR1 LGHDT and CDR2 YNNKEL (reference sequence). This CDR3 is 15 amino acids long. The CDR3 loop reads CASSQDGGAQETQYF. As DNA, the CDR3 is TGTGCCAGCAGCCAAGATGGCGGGGCCCAAGAGACCCAGTACTTC.

This clonotype was seen ten or more times. The rearrangement joins TRBV12-3 or TRBV12-4 to TRBJ2-7; 14 bases align to TRBD2. V gave up 3 bases and J gave up 3 bases; unmatched junction bases: 7. This CDR3 region has 17 residues. The CDR3 protein is CASSFEGTSGSIYEQYF. The CDR3 DNA follows: TGTGCCAGCAGTTTTGAGGGGACTAGCGGGAGTATCTACGAGCAGTACTTC.

This clonotype was seen many times. V and J are TRBV2 and TRBJ1-1; D is unclear. Germline V CDR1 and CDR2: SNHLY, FYNNEI. V lost 6 bases to trimming and J lost 4 bases, with 6 bases between them. The CDR3 is 11 residues long. The CDR3 spells CASRTATEAFF. The CDR3 DNA reads as TGTGCCAGCAGAACGGCCACTGAAGCTTTCTTT. The full variable domain, its missing parts supplied by reference TRBV2 and TRBJ1-1, is EPEVTQTPSHQVTQMGQEVILRCVPISNHLYFYWYRQILGQKVEFLVSFYNNEISEKSEIFDDQFSVERPDGSNFTLKIRSTKLEDSAMYFCASRTATEAFFGQGTRLTVV.

The rearrangement uses TRBV10-3 and TRBJ1-2; a weak D match, TRBD1 (6 bases). V dropped 7 bases and J dropped 2 bases, with 14 bases sitting between them. The CDR3 runs to 14 residues. The V gene's germline CDR1 is ENHRY and CDR2 SYGVKD. CDR3 sequence (DNA): TGTGCCATCATGTCCCCGCAGGGGAACTATGGCTACACCTTC. Its protein is CAIMSPQGNYGYTF.

There are many counts of this clonotype. The chain recombines TRBV4-3 with TRBJ1-2; 8 nucleotides line up with TRBD1. Germline assignment: CDR1 LGHNA and CDR2 YSLEER. The V gene end was trimmed by 0 bases and the J gene end by 10 bases; junction bases not matched to a gene: 7. The CDR3 has 14 residues. Here the CDR3 reads CASSQDTTGGHYTF. The CDR3 region has the DNA TGCGCCAGCAGCCAAGATACCACAGGGGGACACTACACCTTC.

This clonotype was found many times. The rearrangement links TRBV7-2 to TRBJ1-1, with D possibly TRBD1 on 6 matching bases. The CDR3 spans 12 residues. V lost 10 bases to trimming and J lost 5 bases, with 14 bases between them. CDR1 and CDR2 from the germline V gene are SGHTA and FQGNSA. The CDR3 spells CATALGGTEAFF. The DNA of the CDR3 is TGTGCCACCGCTTTAGGGGGTACTGAAGCTTTCTTT.

The table lists this clonotype with many counts. This chain links TRBV4-3 with TRBJ2-3, with TRBD2 matching 10 bases. The CDR3 has 16 amino acids. After removal of 1 base from V and 3 bases from J, the junction contained 4 bases not matched to a gene. Germline V gene lookup returns CDR1 LGHNA and CDR2 YSLEER. In DNA, the CDR3 is TGCGCCAGCAGCCAAGGGCCTAGCGGGAGTACAGATACGCAGTATTTT. It specifies CASSQGPSGSTDTQYF.

The chain joins TRBV5-1 to TRBJ2-2; D might be TRBD2 (5 bases). Germline V lookup: CDR1 SGHRS, CDR2 YFSETQ. The CDR3 spans 16 residues. Trimming cost V 3 bases and J 0 bases, with 12 bases left between them. CDR3 loop: CASSSGGGSNTGELFF. The CDR3 DNA reads as TGCGCCAGCAGCTCCGGTGGCGGGTCGAACACCGGGGAGCTGTTTTTT.

The rearrangement links TRBV6-2 or TRBV6-3 to TRBJ2-7; D possibly uses TRBD1 or TRBD2 (5 bases each). V dropped 8 bases and J dropped 11 bases, with 16 bases sitting between them. The CDR3 has 11 residues. In germline, CDR1 is MNHEY, CDR2 SVGEGT. CDR3 sequence reads: CASWDHFSKYF. CDR3 nucleotides: TGTGCCAGCTGGGACCACTTTTCGAAGTACTTC.